The rows below give T cell receptor beta chains drawn from one sample of a study of blood T cells in healthy people across ages. A single record per CDR3 protein comes from TCRdb applying MiXCR to the 5' RACE reads. The sample includes hundreds of thousands of distinct CDR3 sequences, around 43% seen only once; the top ten take 25% to 35%. The sample taken for sequencing was blood. The receptor set was obtained from a man aged 80 or over in good health. CDR3s include the opening cysteine and the closing phenylalanine or tryptophan. A D gene is named only where the DNA matches it firmly. Clone size is not always given. Where it is, it says once, few, many or a class for expanded clones.

CDR3 length	V gene	J gene	clone size	D gene	CDR3 protein	CDR3 DNA
11	TRBV6-2/TRBV6-3	TRBJ2-5	few	TRBD1	CASGQGETQYF	TGTGCCAGCGGACAGGGAGAGACCCAGTACTTC
18	TRBV12-3/TRBV12-4	TRBJ2-5	few	-	CASSLGSGGSPLRETQYF	TGTGCCAGCAGTCTAGGGTCGGGCGGCAGCCCCCTGAGAGAGACCCAGTACTTC
16	TRBV13	TRBJ1-1	few	-	CASSLERVRTNTEAFF	TGTGCCAGCAGCTTAGAACGGGTCAGAACTAACACTGAAGCTTTCTTT
14	TRBV7-2	TRBJ1-1	few	-	CASSRGAGRSEAFF	TGTGCCAGCAGCCGCGGTGCAGGGAGGTCTGAAGCTTTCTTT
17	TRBV20-1	TRBJ1-6	-	-	CSARDSGELAYNSPLHF	TGCAGTGCTAGAGATTCAGGGGAGCTCGCCTATAATTCACCCCTCCACTTT
15	TRBV28	TRBJ2-1	-	TRBD2	CATFPGGRSYNGQFF	TGTGCCACCTTCCCCGGCGGGAGGTCATACAATGGGCAGTTCTTC
14	TRBV5-1	TRBJ2-3	many	-	CASSLSIPTDTQYF	TGCGCCAGCAGCTTGAGCATCCCCACAGATACGCAGTATTTT
15	TRBV11-2	TRBJ2-1	-	TRBD2	CASSLVSGSYDEQFF	TGTGCCAGCAGCTTAGTTAGCGGGAGTTACGATGAGCAGTTCTTC
15	TRBV6-1	TRBJ2-3	-	-	CASSTGTFGTDTQYF	TGTGCCAGCAGCACGGGGACTTTTGGGACAGATACGCAGTATTTT
16	TRBV15	TRBJ1-1	many	TRBD1	CATSRGAGQRNTEAFF	TGTGCCACCAGCAGAGGCGCGGGACAGAGGAACACTGAAGCTTTCTTT
14	TRBV3-1	TRBJ2-6	many	-	CASSRGSGANVLTF	TGTGCCAGCAGCCGGGGTTCTGGGGCCAACGTCCTGACTTTC
13	TRBV30	TRBJ1-5	few	-	CAWSVKGDQPQHF	TGTGCCTGGAGTGTAAAGGGCGATCAGCCCCAGCATTTT